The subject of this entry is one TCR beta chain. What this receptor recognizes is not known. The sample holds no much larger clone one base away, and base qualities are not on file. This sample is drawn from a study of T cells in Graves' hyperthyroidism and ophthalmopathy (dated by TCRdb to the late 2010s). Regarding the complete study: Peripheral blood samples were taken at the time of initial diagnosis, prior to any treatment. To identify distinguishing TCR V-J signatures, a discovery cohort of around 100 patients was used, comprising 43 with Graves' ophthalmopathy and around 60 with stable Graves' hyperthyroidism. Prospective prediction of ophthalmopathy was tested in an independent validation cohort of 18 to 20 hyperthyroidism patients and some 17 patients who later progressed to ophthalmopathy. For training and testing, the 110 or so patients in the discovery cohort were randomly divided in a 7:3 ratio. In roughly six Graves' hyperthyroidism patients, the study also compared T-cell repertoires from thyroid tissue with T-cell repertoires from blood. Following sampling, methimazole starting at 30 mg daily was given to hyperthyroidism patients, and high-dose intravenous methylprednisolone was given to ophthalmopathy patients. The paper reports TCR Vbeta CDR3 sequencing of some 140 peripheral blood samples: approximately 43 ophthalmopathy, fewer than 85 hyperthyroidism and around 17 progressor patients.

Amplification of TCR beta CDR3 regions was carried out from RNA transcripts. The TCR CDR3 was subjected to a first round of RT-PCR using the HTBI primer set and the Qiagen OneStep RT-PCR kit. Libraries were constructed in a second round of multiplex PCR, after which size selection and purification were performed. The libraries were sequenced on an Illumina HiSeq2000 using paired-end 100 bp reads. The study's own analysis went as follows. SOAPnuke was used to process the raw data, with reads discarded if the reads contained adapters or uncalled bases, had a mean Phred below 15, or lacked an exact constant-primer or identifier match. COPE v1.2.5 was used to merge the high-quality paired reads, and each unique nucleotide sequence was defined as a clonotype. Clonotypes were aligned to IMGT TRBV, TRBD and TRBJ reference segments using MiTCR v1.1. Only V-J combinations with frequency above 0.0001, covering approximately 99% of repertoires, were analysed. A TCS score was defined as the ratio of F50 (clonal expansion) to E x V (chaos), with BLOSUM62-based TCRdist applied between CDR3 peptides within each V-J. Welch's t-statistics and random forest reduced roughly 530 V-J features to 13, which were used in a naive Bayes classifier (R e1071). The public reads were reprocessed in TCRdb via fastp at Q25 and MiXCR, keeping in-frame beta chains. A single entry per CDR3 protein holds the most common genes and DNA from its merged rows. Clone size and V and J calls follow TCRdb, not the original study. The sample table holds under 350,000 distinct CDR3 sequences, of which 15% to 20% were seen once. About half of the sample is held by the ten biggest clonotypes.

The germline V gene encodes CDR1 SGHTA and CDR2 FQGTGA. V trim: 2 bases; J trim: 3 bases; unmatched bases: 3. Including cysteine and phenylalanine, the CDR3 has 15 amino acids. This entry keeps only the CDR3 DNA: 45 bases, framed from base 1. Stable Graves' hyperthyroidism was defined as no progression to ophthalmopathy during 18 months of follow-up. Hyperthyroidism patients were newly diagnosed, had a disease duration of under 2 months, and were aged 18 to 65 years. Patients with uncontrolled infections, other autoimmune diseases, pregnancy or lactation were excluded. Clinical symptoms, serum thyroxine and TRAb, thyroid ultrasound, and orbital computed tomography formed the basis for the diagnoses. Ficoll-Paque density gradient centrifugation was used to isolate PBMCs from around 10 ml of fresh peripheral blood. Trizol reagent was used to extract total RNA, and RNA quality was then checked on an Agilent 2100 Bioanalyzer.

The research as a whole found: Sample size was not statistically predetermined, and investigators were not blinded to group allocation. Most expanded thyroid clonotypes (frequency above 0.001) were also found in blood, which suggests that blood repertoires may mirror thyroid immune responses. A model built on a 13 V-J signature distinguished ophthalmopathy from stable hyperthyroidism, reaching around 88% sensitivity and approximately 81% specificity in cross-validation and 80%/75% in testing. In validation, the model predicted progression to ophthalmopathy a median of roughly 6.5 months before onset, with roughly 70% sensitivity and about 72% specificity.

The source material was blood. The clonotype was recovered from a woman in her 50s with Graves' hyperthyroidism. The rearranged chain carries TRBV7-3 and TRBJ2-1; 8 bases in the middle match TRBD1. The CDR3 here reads CASSLGTGFYNEQFF. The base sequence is TGTGCCAGCAGCTTAGGGACAGGTTTCTACAATGAGCAGTTCTTC. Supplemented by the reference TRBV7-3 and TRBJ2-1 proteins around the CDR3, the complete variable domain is GAGVSQTPSNKVTEKGKYVELRCDPISGHTALYWYRQSLGQGPEFLIYFQGTGAADDSGLPNDRFFAVRPEGSVSTLKIQRTERGDSAVYLCASSLGTGFYNEQFFGPGTRLTVL.